Listed below are T cell receptor beta chains from one sample, sequenced in a study of post-analysis software for immune sequencing data. TCRdb itself ran the PCR reads through MiXCR, one entry per CDR3 protein. The repertoire includes about 200,000 distinct CDR3 sequences, approximately 30% of them detected once, and less than 4% sits in the top ten. Source material: blood. The receptors derive from a girl between 2 and 17 years old with multiple sclerosis. Each CDR3 is given with its conserved first and last residue. The order of the fields is D gene, clone size, J gene, V gene, CDR3 protein, CDR3 DNA. D genes are given only for firm matches. Clone sizes are given selectively: once, few, many, or a class where the clone is expanded.

TRBD1 | few | TRBJ2-3 | TRBV14 | CASSPRRAGQGSDTQYF | TGTGCCAGCAGCCCCCGACGAGCGGGACAGGGGTCAGATACGCAGTATTTT
- | - | TRBJ1-5 | TRBV2 | CASSEGLPRSNQPQHF | TGTGCCAGCAGTGAAGGGTTACCCCGGAGCAATCAGCCCCAGCATTTT
- | many | TRBJ2-3 | TRBV6-4 | CASSPGRPDTQYF | TGTGCCAGCTCACCAGGGAGGCCAGATACGCAGTATTTT
- | many | TRBJ1-2 | TRBV29-1 | CSVEKGDYGYTF | TGCAGCGTGGAAAAGGGGGACTATGGCTACACCTTC
- | many | TRBJ2-7 | TRBV28 | CASSFSGAPYEQYF | TGTGCCAGCAGTTTCTCGGGGGCCCCCTACGAGCAGTACTTC
- | many | TRBJ1-1 | TRBV6-2/TRBV6-3 | CASITSRGTEAFF | TGTGCCAGCATCACCTCACGGGGCACTGAAGCTTTCTTT
- | many | TRBJ2-7 | TRBV28 | CASSLSAYEQYF | TGTGCCAGCAGTTTATCGGCCTACGAGCAGTACTTC
- | few | TRBJ1-5 | TRBV12-3/TRBV12-4 | CASRNHLGQPQHF | TGTGCCAGCAGGAACCATCTCGGGCAGCCCCAGCATTTT
TRBD2 | - | TRBJ2-5 | TRBV7-8 | CASSFGLAGSSYGQYF | TGTGCCAGCAGCTTTGGACTAGCGGGTTCTTCCTACGGGCAGTACTTC
TRBD2 | - | TRBJ2-7 | TRBV2 | CASREQREEYEQYF | TGTGCCAGCAGGGAACAGCGGGAGGAATACGAGCAGTACTTC
TRBD1 | - | TRBJ1-4 | TRBV10-3 | CAISGTGGEKLFF | TGTGCCATCAGCGGGACAGGGGGTGAAAAACTGTTTTTT
TRBD1 | few | TRBJ2-1 | TRBV12-3/TRBV12-4 | CASSLYRGPTGEQFF | TGTGCCAGCAGTCTTTATAGGGGGCCTACAGGTGAGCAGTTCTTC
TRBD1 | - | TRBJ1-1 | TRBV7-9 | CASSSSGGAEAFF | TGTGCCAGCAGCTCCTCAGGGGGGGCGGAAGCTTTCTTT
- | many | TRBJ2-3 | TRBV12-3/TRBV12-4 | CASRTRSRNTQYF | TGTGCCAGCAGAACCAGGTCCCGAAATACGCAGTATTTT